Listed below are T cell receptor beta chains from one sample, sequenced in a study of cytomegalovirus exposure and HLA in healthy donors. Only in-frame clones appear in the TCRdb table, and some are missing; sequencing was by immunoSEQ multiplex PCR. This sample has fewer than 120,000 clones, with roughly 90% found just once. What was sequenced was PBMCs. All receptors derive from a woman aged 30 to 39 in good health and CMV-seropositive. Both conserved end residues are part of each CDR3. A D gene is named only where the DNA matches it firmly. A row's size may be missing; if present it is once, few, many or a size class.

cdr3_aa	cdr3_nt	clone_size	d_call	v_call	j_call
CASSFGRREDRYQETQYF	TGCGCCAGCAGCTTCGGTCGGCGGGAGGATCGGTACCAAGAGACCCAGTACTTC	NA	TRBD2	TRBV5-1	TRBJ2-5
CASNPRGGTSGTDTQYF	TGTGCCAGCAATCCTAGAGGGGGGACTAGCGGCACAGATACGCAGTATTTT	NA	TRBD2	TRBV2	TRBJ2-3
CASRTAPFNEQYF	TGTGCCAGCCGGACAGCCCCTTTCAACGAGCAGTACTTC	NA	NA	TRBV2	TRBJ2-7
CASKFREYTEAFF	TGTGCCAGCAAATTCCGGGAGTACACTGAAGCTTTCTTT	NA	NA	TRBV2	TRBJ1-1
CASSDIIGGWTYEQYF	TGTGCCAGCAGCGACATTATCGGGGGTTGGACCTACGAGCAGTACTTC	NA	NA	TRBV28	TRBJ2-7
CASSLAVGGTDTQYF	TGCGCCAGCAGCTTGGCAGTGGGGGGTACGGATACGCAGTATTTT	once	NA	TRBV5-1	TRBJ2-3
CASSSDRGFFNEQFF	TGTGCCAGCAGCTCAGACAGGGGGTTCTTTAATGAGCAGTTCTTC	NA	TRBD1	TRBV5-5	TRBJ2-1
CASSYPGAEGYTF	TGTGCCAGCAGTTACCCAGGGGCGGAGGGCTACACCTTC	NA	NA	TRBV6-5	TRBJ1-2
CASSSGLARTGELFF	TGTGCCAGCAGCTCGGGACTAGCAAGGACCGGGGAGCTGTTTTTT	NA	TRBD2	TRBV13	TRBJ2-2
CATGGGRAYEQYF	TGTGCCACCGGGGGCGGGAGGGCCTACGAGCAGTACTTC	NA	TRBD2	TRBV15	TRBJ2-7
CASCRPKTHGYTF	TGTGCCAGCTGCAGGCCCAAAACTCATGGCTACACCTTC	NA	NA	TRBV2	TRBJ1-2
CASSFGVYEQYF	TGTGCCAGCAGCTTCGGGGTCTACGAGCAGTACTTC	NA	NA	TRBV5-8	TRBJ2-7
CASSLWYGDEKLFF	TGTGCCAGCAGCTTATGGTACGGGGATGAAAAACTGTTTTTT	NA	NA	TRBV7-8	TRBJ1-4
CASSSRKGAWDTEAFF	TGCGCCAGCAGCTCCCGGAAGGGGGCGTGGGACACTGAAGCTTTCTTT	NA	TRBD1	TRBV5-1	TRBJ1-1
CATSRYTYTDTQYF	TGCGCCACATCTAGGTATACGTACACAGATACGCAGTATTTT	NA	NA	TRBV4-3	TRBJ2-3
CASSIPAHTSGRLDEQFF	TGTGCCAGTAGTATCCCCGCCCATACTAGCGGGAGGTTAGATGAGCAGTTCTTC	NA	TRBD2	TRBV19	TRBJ2-1
CASSADISYEQYF	TGTGCCAGCAGCGCCGACATCTCCTACGAGCAGTACTTC	NA	NA	TRBV9	TRBJ2-7